This TCR beta chain was captured by sequencing in a study of CD8+CD57+ T cells in acquired aplastic anemia. Looking at the study overall: The mean DNA yield obtained from sorted CD4+ and CD8+ cells came to 3 to 4 ug. On average, healthy donors gave some 9.8 million reads for CD4+ cells. Findings and limits, study-wide: Patients did not significantly differ from controls in CD8+ Simpson's diversity. The same twenty-nine CD8+ CDR3 sequences occurred in patients and in controls.

In its sample, this clonotype was seen once. No antigen is known for it. Since a much larger clone is just one base distant, this may be a read error. The TCR beta profiling, which covered VDJ combination and CDR3 sequence, was carried out using genomic DNA as the template. TCRdb re-derived calls from the reads in MiXCR, one entry per CDR3 protein. This table has roughly 130,000 distinct CDR3 sequences, about 48% appearing once. What was sequenced was sorted CD4+, CD8+, or CD8+CD57+ T cells (not recorded which) from PBMCs. This receptor was identified in a human donor in good health, serving as a control.

The CDR3 is CASGLELRRTEAFF. CDR3 DNA sequence: TGTGCCAGCGGCTTAGAGTTGAGGAGGACTGAAGCTTTCTTT. The J gene is TRBJ1-1, the V gene TRBV11-2; no firm D call. The germline gives CDR1 SGHAT, CDR2 FQNNGV. This CDR3 is built from 14 residues. Together with reference TRBV11-2 and TRBJ1-1, the CDR3 gives the full variable domain: EAGVAQSPRYKIIEKRQSVAFWCNPISGHATLYWYQQILGQGPKLLIQFQNNGVVDDSQLPKDRFSAERLKGVDSTLKIQPAKLEDSAVYLCASGLELRRTEAFFGQGTRLTVV.